Below, 25 T cell receptor beta chains from the same sample are listed, as sequenced in a study of technical replicates of blood from a few donors (dated by TCRdb to about 2017). The library was prepared using the immunoSEQ multiplex PCR assay. The table comes from immuneACCESS by way of TCRdb, which keeps in-frame sequences with V and J called. Part of the clones is missing from these tables; in studies checked, under half for an unresolved V gene and the rest for unknown reasons. The sample table contains some 77,000 clones; only one count was recorded for about nine tenths of them. About 0.4% of the sample is in the top ten clones. Sequences were obtained from T cells isolated from PBMCs. These receptors all come from a human donor in good health.

The chain is built from TRBV4-3 and TRBJ2-7; no definite D call. This CDR3 is built from 14 residues. Germline CDR1 and CDR2: LGHNA and YSLEER. With 4 bases removed from V and 0 bases from J, the gap between germline ends came to 10 bases. In DNA form, the CDR3 reads TGCGCCAGCAGCCCCGAGCCGAGCTCCTACGAGCAGTACTTC. Translation: CASSPEPSSYEQYF.

This clone was counted a single time. V and J are TRBV4-1 and TRBJ1-4; 12 nucleotides line up with TRBD1. Trimming at V came to 4 bases and at J to 7 bases, leaving 13 bases not matched to a gene. Germline CDR1 and CDR2: MGHRA and YSYEKL. There are 18 residues in the CDR3. DNA of the CDR3: TGCGCCAGCAGCCGGGGACAGGGGGCGCGTGGTTCGGTTGAAAAACTGTTTTTT. This gives the protein CASSRGQGARGSVEKLFF.

This clone is a singleton in its sample. The V call is TRBV19, the J call TRBJ1-2; tentative D call: TRBD1 (5 bases). CDR1 LNHDA and CDR2 SQIVND come from the germline V gene (reference sequence). This CDR3 contains 17 residues. V dropped 5 bases and J dropped 3 bases, with 22 bases sitting between them. In DNA form, the CDR3 reads TGTGCCAGTAGTCCCCAAGCCGGGACTACAGTGGACTATGGCTACACCTTC. Its protein is CASSPQAGTTVDYGYTF.

V and J are TRBV7-9 and TRBJ1-1, with TRBD1 identical over 7 bases. The CDR3 contains 14 residues. Germline V lookup: CDR1 SEHNR, CDR2 FQNEAQ (reference sequence). The J segment lost 5 bases and the V segment lost 6 bases, leaving 9 bases of the junction unmatched. Here the CDR3 reads CASRLDREITEAFF. As DNA, the CDR3 is TGTGCCAGCAGGCTCGACAGGGAGATTACTGAAGCTTTCTTT.

The chain has TRBV12-2 and TRBJ2-7; the table's D call, TRBD1, was not checked against the DNA. TRBV12-2 is termed a pseudogene. This CDR3 spans 13 amino acids. DNA for the CDR3: TGTGCAAGTCGCTTATGGCTTGATTACGAGCAGTACTTC. Amino acids: CASRLWLDYEQYF.

The V and J genes are TRBV9 and TRBJ2-2; D not certain. CDR3 size: 13 residues. V was trimmed by 1 base and J by 2 bases, leaving 3 bases between them. Germline V lookup: CDR1 SGDLS, CDR2 YYNGEE. The CDR3 region has the DNA TGTGCCAGCAGCGTACCTAACACCGGGGAGCTGTTTTTT. This encodes CASSVPNTGELFF.

The CDR3: CASMSGLDEEETQYF. The CDR3 region has the DNA TGTGCCAGCATGAGCGGGCTGGACGAGGAGGAGACCCAGTACTTC. This sequence joins TRBV2 and TRBJ2-5, with D possibly TRBD2 on 6 matching bases. Trimming took 7 bases from V and 5 from J, leaving 20 bases between them. Germline V gives CDR1 SNHLY, CDR2 FYNNEI. The CDR3 totals 15 residues.

The chain has TRBV7-2 and TRBJ1-1, with D possibly TRBD1 on 5 matching bases. The CDR3 has 16 residues. V shed 5 bases and J shed 2 bases, with 18 bases lying between them. Per the germline V gene, CDR1 is SGHTA and CDR2 is FQGNSA. The CDR3 loop is CASSPGPGHRNTEAFF. For the CDR3, the DNA is TGTGCCAGCAGCCCCGGCCCAGGACATAGAAACACTGAAGCTTTCTTT.

The chain uses TRBV6-5 and TRBJ1-1; D gene unclear. The CDR3 spans 12 residues. In germline, CDR1 is MNHEY, CDR2 SVGAGI. Trimming left V 5 bases short and J 1 base short, with 5 bases between. CDR3 DNA: TGTGCCAGCAGTCGGGGGAACACTGAAGCTTTCTTT. Its protein is CASSRGNTEAFF.

The chain combines TRBV2 with TRBJ1-5; 7 bases are shared with TRBD1. V trimming: 4 bases; J trimming: 7 bases; junction bases outside the gene matches: 16. Germline lookup yields CDR1 SNHLY and CDR2 FYNNEI. The CDR3 sequence is 17 residues long. Here the CDR3 reads CASSAFKTGFAGQPQHF. CDR3 nucleotides: TGTGCCAGCAGTGCCTTTAAGACAGGGTTCGCCGGGCAGCCCCAGCATTTT.

The gene calls are TRBV4-3 and TRBJ2-3; D is ambiguous. The germline gives CDR1 LGHNA, CDR2 YSLEER. Trimming removed 1 base at V and 4 bases at J, with 27 bases between. The CDR3 is 20 residues long. The CDR3: CASSQGLSRKPTHQADTQYF. CDR3 nucleotide sequence: TGCGCCAGCAGCCAAGGACTTTCCCGGAAGCCAACCCATCAAGCAGATACGCAGTATTTT.

The V call is TRBV29-1, the J call TRBJ1-1; D call uncertain. Trimming left V 4 bases short and J 8 bases short, with 11 bases between. CDR1 is SQVTM and CDR2 is ANQGSEA in the germline V gene. CDR3 length: 11 residues. The CDR3 loop is CSVGSLTEAFF. CDR3 DNA: TGCAGCGTTGGTAGCTTGACGGAAGCTTTCTTT. Full variable domain (missing parts from reference TRBV29-1 and TRBJ1-1): SAVISQKPSRDICQRGTSLTIQCQVDSQVTMMFWYRQQPGQSLTLIATANQGSEATYESGFVIDKFPISRPNLTFSTLTVSNMSPEDSSIYLCSVGSLTEAFFGQGTRLTVV.

The chain employs TRBV9 and TRBJ2-1, with 10 bases fitting TRBD2. Germline V gene sequence: CDR1 SGDLS, CDR2 YYNGEE. The CDR3 runs 17 residues. The J segment lost 0 bases and the V segment lost 1 base, leaving 4 bases of the junction unmatched. The CDR3 nucleotides read TGTGCCAGCAGCGTATCCAGGACTAGCGGCTCCTACAATGAGCAGTTCTTC. Protein: CASSVSRTSGSYNEQFF. Together with reference TRBV9 and TRBJ2-1, the CDR3 gives the full variable domain: DSGVTQTPKHLITATGQRVTLRCSPRSGDLSVYWYQQSLDQGLQFLIQYYNGEERAKGNILERFSAQQFPDLHSELNLSSLELGDSALYFCASSVSRTSGSYNEQFFGPGTRLTVL.

The V gene is TRBV19, the J gene TRBJ1-5; a weak D match, TRBD1 (6 bases). Trimming left V 7 bases short and J 1 base short, with 11 bases between. The CDR3 covers 14 residues. Germline loops: CDR1 LNHDA, CDR2 SQIVND (reference sequence). The CDR3 is CASTFRGSNQPQHF. The CDR3 bases are TGTGCCAGTACTTTCAGGGGAAGCAATCAGCCCCAGCATTTT.

This clone was counted between two and nine times. The V and J genes are TRBV5-1 and TRBJ1-5; D is uncertain. The V end lost 0 bases, the J end lost 1 base, and 8 bases lay between the germline ends. CDR1 SGHRS and CDR2 YFSETQ come from the germline V gene. The length of the CDR3 is 15 residues. The CDR3 DNA is TGCGCCAGCAGCTTGGATGGGGAGAGCAATCAGCCCCAGCATTTT. This encodes CASSLDGESNQPQHF.

In nucleotides, the CDR3 is TGCAGCGCTTACCGGGGACAGGGGTTTACCGGGGAGCTGTTTTTT. As protein: CSAYRGQGFTGELFF. The chain uses TRBV29-1 and TRBJ2-2, with 10 nucleotides matching TRBD1. The junction had 10 bases not matched to a gene; V was cut back by 7 bases and J by 5 bases. The CDR3 has 15 amino acids. Germline V lookup: CDR1 SQVTM, CDR2 ANQGSEA.

The rearrangement joins TRBV30 to TRBJ2-3, with D maybe TRBD2 (6 bases). Germline-derived CDR1 and CDR2 are GTSNPN and SVGIG (reference sequence). Deletions cut 0 bases from V and 2 bases from J, with 12 bases between. The CDR3 contains 15 residues. CDR3 region: CAWSVTGVPTDTQYF. The CDR3, as DNA: TGTGCCTGGAGTGTAACGGGAGTCCCCACAGATACGCAGTATTTT.

The CDR3 here is CASSIGREGRFEQYF. Written as DNA, the CDR3 is TGTGCCAGTAGTATAGGGAGGGAGGGCCGATTCGAGCAGTACTTC. The rearrangement joins TRBV19 to TRBJ2-7, with TRBD2 identical over 7 bases. The CDR3 loop spans 15 amino acids. The germline gives CDR1 LNHDA, CDR2 SQIVND (reference sequence). Trimming cost V 1 base and J 6 bases; bases outside gene matches: 9.

The rearrangement uses TRBV28 and TRBJ2-1; 12 nucleotides line up with TRBD2. CDR3 length equals 15 residues. Germline CDR1 MDHEN, CDR2 SYDVKM. J was trimmed by 8 bases and V by 5 bases; bases with no gene match: 7. CDR3 sequence reads: CASSLAGGPLDEQFF. CDR3 sequence (DNA): TGTGCCAGCAGTCTAGCGGGAGGGCCTTTGGATGAGCAGTTCTTC.

The CDR3: CASSLGQGFGNQPQHF. The CDR3 bases are TGTGCCAGCTCTCTAGGACAGGGCTTCGGCAATCAGCCCCAGCATTTT. The V call is TRBV18, the J call TRBJ1-5, with 8 positions matching TRBD1. This CDR3 is built from 16 residues. V was clipped by 6 bases and J by 2 bases; unmatched bases: 9. Germline V CDR1 and CDR2: KGHSH, LQKENI.

A few counts support this clone. The chain links TRBV28 to TRBJ2-3; TRBD1 agrees at 8 bases. Germline CDR1 reads MDHEN; CDR2 reads SYDVKM. The trim removed 6 bases at V and 3 bases at J, leaving 11 bases unmatched. CDR3 length: 16 residues. This CDR3 is CASRASQGAGTDTQYF. As DNA, the CDR3 is TGTGCCAGCAGGGCCTCTCAGGGGGCTGGGACAGATACGCAGTATTTT.

This chain joins TRBV18 and TRBJ2-2; 8 bases map to TRBD1. The V gene's germline CDR1 is KGHSH and CDR2 LQKENI. Losses at the gene ends were 5 bases for V and 4 bases for J; bases not matched to a gene: 9. This CDR3 region has 16 residues. The DNA for the CDR3 is TGTGCCAGCTCATTTCAGGGGGCGCAGGTCACCGGGGAGCTGTTTTTT. This translates into CASSFQGAQVTGELFF.

J is TRBJ1-5 and V is TRBV28; D may be TRBD1 (6 bases). Germline V CDR1 and CDR2: MDHEN, SYDVKM. The CDR3 is 16 residues long. The germline V and J ends were trimmed by 1 base and 0 bases, with 10 bases remaining between them. In nucleotides, the CDR3 is TGTGCCAGCAGTTTATCCGGGACACCTAGCAATCAGCCCCAGCATTTT. Translation: CASSLSGTPSNQPQHF. Supplemented by reference TRBV28 and TRBJ1-5, the full variable domain reads DVKVTQSSRYLVKRTGEKVFLECVQDMDHENMFWYRQDPGLGLRLIYFSYDVKMKEKGDIPEGYSVSREKKERFSLILESASTNQTSMYLCASSLSGTPSNQPQHFGDGTRLSIL.

The genes are TRBV2 and TRBJ1-2; unclear D gene. Germline lookup yields CDR1 SNHLY and CDR2 FYNNEI. CDR3 length: 12 amino acids. Trimming pared 6 bases from V and 0 bases from J, leaving 5 bases between. CDR3 region: CASSRANYGYTF. DNA of the CDR3: TGTGCCAGCAGCCGGGCTAACTATGGCTACACCTTC.

This sequence joins TRBV28 and TRBJ2-1; 10 bases are shared with TRBD1. J gave up 7 bases and V 4 bases, and 7 bases lay outside the gene matches. The CDR3 spans 15 residues. Germline V gene sequence: CDR1 MDHEN, CDR2 SYDVKM. The CDR3 protein is CASSSRGTGVNEQFF. CDR3 DNA: TGTGCCAGCAGTTCCCGGGGGACAGGGGTGAATGAGCAGTTCTTC.